This entry lists 14 T cell receptor beta chains sequenced from one sample in a study of cytomegalovirus exposure and HLA in healthy donors (dated by TCRdb to about 2017). The method was the immunoSEQ multiplex PCR assay. For the multiplex PCR, a mixture combining 60 forward primers for TCR Vbeta segments and 13 reverse primers for TCR Jbeta segments was used. Here the immuneACCESS table is served through TCRdb, limited to in-frame sequences with V and J called. Missing clones are a known gap in these copies; in checked studies unresolved V genes cover under half, and the rest lacks a known reason. Across this sample there are roughly 100,000 clones, with around 60% seen only once. The top ten clonotypes cover 3.5% to 4% of the sample. The specimen sequenced was PBMCs. The receptors derive from a man aged 25-45 years in good health and CMV-seropositive.

The chain has TRBV5-8 and TRBJ1-2; TRBD1 matches at 7 bases. The CDR3 extends over 14 amino acids. Looked up from germline, CDR1 is SGHTS and CDR2 is YDEGEE. With V trimmed by 4 bases and J by 1 base, 4 bases remained unmatched. The chain's CDR3 is CASSTGTDNYGYTF. CDR3 nucleotides: TGTGCCAGCAGCACCGGGACAGATAACTATGGCTACACCTTC.

The J gene is TRBJ2-7, the V gene TRBV7-9, with a tentative D call TRBD1 (5 bases). The CDR3 has 11 amino acids. Germline CDR1 and CDR2: SEHNR and FQNEAQ (reference sequence). Between the trimmed V and J ends, which lost 4 bases and 8 bases, there was a span of 9 bases. In DNA, the CDR3 is TGTGCCAGCAGCTACGACAGAAAGCAGTACTTC. The encoded protein is CASSYDRKQYF.

The chain is built from TRBV7-9 and TRBJ1-4, with 7 positions matching TRBD1. Germline CDR1 and CDR2: SEHNR and FQNEAQ (reference sequence). The CDR3 is 15 amino acids. The V and J ends lost 4 bases and 8 bases, in that order; junction bases with no gene match: 10. DNA for the CDR3: TGTGCCAGCAGCTCCGGGACACCCAGGGGGGAAAAACTGTTTTTT. As protein: CASSSGTPRGEKLFF.

The chain carries TRBV27 and TRBJ1-6; perhaps TRBD1 as D (5 bases). CDR1 is MNHEY and CDR2 is SMNVEV in the germline V gene (reference sequence). This CDR3 contains 15 residues. The germline V and J ends were trimmed by 3 bases and 2 bases, with 8 bases remaining between them. Here the CDR3 reads CASSFQDTYNSPLHF. The CDR3 DNA sequence: TGTGCCAGCAGTTTTCAGGACACCTATAATTCACCCCTCCACTTT.

This chain joins TRBV4-2 and TRBJ1-2, with D hard to call. V dropped 1 base and J dropped 3 bases, with 6 bases sitting between them. Germline values: CDR1 LGHNA, CDR2 YNFKEQ. This CDR3 has 13 residues. The CDR3 is CASSQAGHYGYTF. Here the CDR3 DNA reads TGTGCCAGCAGCCAAGCTGGGCACTATGGCTACACCTTC.

This clone was detected once. The chain uses TRBV15 and TRBJ1-5; D perhaps matches TRBD1 (5 bases). CDR3 size: 15 residues. The germline gives CDR1 LNHNV, CDR2 YYDKDF (reference sequence). V lost 0 bases and J lost 2, with 8 bases in between. Here the CDR3 reads CATSRDGAGNQPQHF. As DNA, the CDR3 is TGTGCCACCAGCAGAGATGGGGCAGGCAATCAGCCCCAGCATTTT.

This clone turned up a few times. The genes are TRBV7-9 and TRBJ2-7; D may be TRBD1 (6 bases). CDR1 SEHNR and CDR2 FQNEAQ come from the germline V gene (reference sequence). The ends were cut back, 5 bases at V and 0 bases at J, with 14 bases in the middle. The CDR3 has 15 residues. The CDR3 sequence is CASSPGTLSSYEQYF. In DNA form, the CDR3 reads TGTGCCAGCAGCCCCGGGACACTCTCCTCCTACGAGCAGTACTTC.

The chain links TRBV7-9 to TRBJ2-3, with TRBD2 as a possible D gene (7 bases). CDR1 is SEHNR, CDR2 FQNEAQ, per germline (reference sequence). V dropped 1 base and J dropped 3 bases, with 11 bases sitting between them. CDR3 length equals 15 residues. The chain's CDR3 is CASSLEGGWTDTQYF. CDR3 nucleotide sequence: TGTGCCAGCAGCTTAGAGGGGGGGTGGACAGATACGCAGTATTTT.

This clone has only a few counts. The chain carries TRBV18 and TRBJ2-5; 10 nucleotides align to TRBD1. The J call may be wrong; the DNA end is better matched by TRBJ2-7. The CDR3 runs 16 residues. CDR1 KGHSH and CDR2 LQKENI come from the germline V gene. CDR3 region: CASSPPPGQGAYEQYF. The DNA of the CDR3 is TGTGCCAGCTCACCACCCCCCGGACAGGGGGCCTACGAGCAGTACTTC.

The chain carries TRBV11-3 and TRBJ2-2, with 13 bases matching TRBD2. The CDR3 is 15 residues long. Per germline, CDR1 SGHNT and CDR2 YENEEA. The J segment lost 6 bases and the V segment lost 5 bases, leaving 3 bases of the junction unmatched. CDR3 protein: CASSPTSGGSGELFF. In DNA, the CDR3 is TGTGCCAGCAGCCCGACTAGCGGGGGGTCCGGGGAGCTGTTTTTT.

The chain recombines TRBV5-1 with TRBJ2-5, with no clear D. The V and J ends lost 4 bases and 1 base respectively, with 5 bases between them. The germline CDR1 and CDR2 sequences are SGHRS and YFSETQ. This CDR3 spans 12 amino acids. CDR3 sequence: CASSLPQETQYF. The CDR3 coding sequence is TGCGCCAGCAGCCTACCCCAAGAGACCCAGTACTTC.

The chain links TRBV5-1 to TRBJ1-1; 7 bases agree with TRBD1. Germline V lookup: CDR1 SGHRS, CDR2 YFSETQ. CDR3 size: 16 residues. Unmatched junction bases numbered 6, after V lost 0 bases and J lost 1 base. The CDR3 sequence is CASSLGGTASNTEAFF. The DNA of the CDR3 is TGCGCCAGCAGCTTGGGAGGGACAGCCTCGAACACTGAAGCTTTCTTT.

The V gene is TRBV10-3, the J gene TRBJ2-5; a possible D gene is TRBD2 (6 bases). The germline V and J ends were trimmed by 0 bases and 5 bases, with 22 bases remaining between them. The CDR3 is 18 residues long. Germline assignment: CDR1 ENHRY and CDR2 SYGVKD. DNA for the CDR3: TGTGCCATCAGTGAGTCGAAGACGGAGGGATGGGCGGGGGAGACCCAGTACTTC. Its translation is CAISESKTEGWAGETQYF.

The V call is TRBV5-1, the J call TRBJ2-1, with 12 bases fitting TRBD2. The germline V gene has CDR1 SGHRS and CDR2 YFSETQ. This CDR3 region has 16 residues. After removal of 0 bases from V and 8 bases from J, the junction contained 6 bases not matched to a gene. The DNA for the CDR3 is TGCGCCAGCAGCTTGGGGGCTAGCGGGGGGGCTTATGAGCAGTTCTTC. As protein: CASSLGASGGAYEQFF. Variable domain in full (rest from reference TRBV5-1 and TRBJ2-1): KAGVTQTPRYLIKTRGQQVTLSCSPISGHRSVSWYQQTPGQGLQFLFEYFSETQRNKGNFPGRFSGRQFSNSRSEMNVSTLELGDSALYLCASSLGASGGAYEQFFGPGTRLTVL.